The 22 T cell receptor beta chains below all came from one sample that was sequenced in a study of blood T cell repertoires in COVID-19. Profiled with immunoSEQ multiplex PCR; TCRdb holds only in-frame clones, not every one. The sample comprises about 220,000 clones, roughly four fifths of which are singletons, and 1.3% rests with the top ten. The sequencing input was PBMCs or T cells enriched from blood (not recorded which). These receptor sequences come from a woman between 35 and 50 years old with acute COVID-19.

This clone was seen a handful of times. The genes are TRBV20-1 and TRBJ1-4; D is ambiguous. The CDR3 sequence is 14 residues long. V was clipped by 3 bases and J by 8 bases, with 16 bases between them. CDR1 and CDR2 (germline): DFQATT, SNEGSKA (reference sequence). CDR3 nucleotides: TGCAGTGCTAGTTCTCCCCCCGGGTTCGAAAAACTGTTTTTT. Residues: CSASSPPGFEKLFF.

This chain uses TRBV2 with TRBJ2-5; 12 bases are shared with TRBD2. V shed 2 bases, J shed 5 bases, and the junction held 3 bases outside the gene matches. Germline CDR1 SNHLY, CDR2 FYNNEI. The CDR3 contains 15 residues. The CDR3 here is CASSELAGGDETQYF. CDR3 nucleotide sequence: TGTGCCAGCAGTGAACTAGCGGGAGGGGACGAGACCCAGTACTTC. Full variable domain (outside the CDR3, taken from reference TRBV2 and TRBJ2-5): EPEVTQTPSHQVTQMGQEVILRCVPISNHLYFYWYRQILGQKVEFLVSFYNNEISEKSEIFDDQFSVERPDGSNFTLKIRSTKLEDSAMYFCASSELAGGDETQYFGPGTRLLVL.

The chain combines TRBV28 with TRBJ2-7; D not resolved. This CDR3 contains 13 residues. Trimming pared 2 bases from V and 2 bases from J, leaving 7 bases between. The germline V gene encodes CDR1 MDHEN and CDR2 SYDVKM. In DNA form, the CDR3 reads TGTGCCAGCAGTTTAGGCAGGCCCTACGAGCAGTACTTC. The encoded protein is CASSLGRPYEQYF.

The V gene is TRBV4-1, the J gene TRBJ2-7; 8 bases agree with TRBD2. The germline V gene has CDR1 MGHRA and CDR2 YSYEKL. The junction had 8 bases not matched to a gene; V was cut back by 3 bases and J by 7 bases. CDR3 length: 14 amino acids. The CDR3 reads CASSHRTGGREQYF. CDR3 nucleotide sequence: TGCGCCAGCAGCCACCGAACGGGAGGGCGGGAGCAGTACTTC.

This clone appeared once. The gene calls are TRBV5-6 and TRBJ2-7, with 12 nucleotides matching TRBD2. The CDR3 sequence is 17 residues long. The germline V gene has CDR1 SGHDT and CDR2 YYEEEE. V dropped 4 bases and J dropped 0; count of bases not matched to a gene: 8. In nucleotides, the CDR3 is TGTGCCAGCAGCGCCACTAGCGGGGGGACCATCTCCTACGAGCAGTACTTC. It is translated as CASSATSGGTISYEQYF. Together with reference TRBV5-6 and TRBJ2-7, the CDR3 gives the full variable domain: DAGVTQSPTHLIKTRGQQVTLRCSPKSGHDTVSWYQQALGQGPQFIFQYYEEEERQRGNFPDRFSGHQFPNYSSELNVNALLLGDSALYLCASSATSGGTISYEQYFGPGTRLTVT.

In regard to this clone: Given the absence of the conserved phenylalanine or tryptophan at the CDR3 end, a read error is likely. The limits of the CDR3 on the DNA are not certain, so only TCRdb's listed CDR3 is given. V is TRBV6-4 and J is TRBJ1-2. CDR1 and CDR2 from the germline V gene are MRHNA and SNTAGT. The CDR3 contains 11 residues when both ends are counted. CDR3 sequence: CAHWRQGRRGG.

The chain couples TRBV2 to TRBJ1-2; D perhaps matches TRBD1 (5 bases). The V and J ends lost 1 base and 7 bases respectively, with 13 bases between them. The germline V gene encodes CDR1 SNHLY and CDR2 FYNNEI. The CDR3 is made up of 14 amino acids. The CDR3 region is CASSEEITGPGYTF. Here the CDR3 DNA reads TGTGCCAGCAGTGAAGAAATCACAGGTCCTGGCTACACCTTC.

The table lists this clone with a few counts. This rearrangement joins TRBV5-1 to TRBJ1-1; the D gene is possibly TRBD1 (6 bases). V was trimmed by 1 base and J by 2 bases, leaving 9 bases between them. Germline V gene lookup returns CDR1 SGHRS and CDR2 YFSETQ. The CDR3 is 14 amino acids. The CDR3 coding sequence is TGCGCCAGCAGCTTGAGACAGGTAAACACTGAAGCTTTCTTT. It codes for CASSLRQVNTEAFF.

This clone was detected many times. The chain has TRBV10-3 and TRBJ1-5; D remains unclear. Germline V gives CDR1 ENHRY, CDR2 SYGVKD. Between the trimmed V and J ends, which lost 3 bases and 4 bases, there was a span of 10 bases. The CDR3 length is 14 residues. The CDR3 DNA reads TGTGCCATCAGTGACGGGGTCGGAAATCAGCCCCAGCATTTT. Amino acid sequence: CAISDGVGNQPQHF.

The gene calls are TRBV6-2 or TRBV6-3 and TRBJ1-2; 7 bases line up with TRBD1. Trimming cost V 5 bases and J 4 bases; bases outside gene matches: 4. CDR3 length equals 13 residues. CDR1 is MNHEY and CDR2 is SVGEGT in the germline V gene. The CDR3 DNA is TGTGCCAGCAGTCAACAGGGGATCTATGGCTACACCTTC. Protein product: CASSQQGIYGYTF.

The rearrangement joins TRBV5-4 to TRBJ2-1; TRBD2 matches 12 bases. Germline assignment: CDR1 SGHNT and CDR2 YYREEE (reference sequence). This CDR3 has 15 residues. V shed 4 bases and J 7 bases; nucleotides not matched to a gene: 6. The CDR3 coding sequence is TGTGCCAGCAGCCAAGGACTAGCGGGAAGGAATGAGCAGTTCTTC. Its protein product is CASSQGLAGRNEQFF.

This sequence joins TRBV30 and TRBJ2-5, with unresolved D. CDR3 length: 13 amino acids. The germline gives CDR1 GTSNPN, CDR2 SVGIG (reference sequence). V was shortened by 0 bases and J by 3 bases, with 8 bases between the two germline ends. CDR3 coding DNA: TGTGCCTGGAGTGTACTCGTTAAAGAGACCCAGTACTTC. This encodes CAWSVLVKETQYF.

The rearrangement joins TRBV5-6 to TRBJ1-5; 7 nucleotides line up with TRBD1. The CDR3 contains 14 residues. J lost 1 base, V lost 4 bases, and 2 bases had no gene match. Germline V gives CDR1 SGHDT, CDR2 YYEEEE. CDR3 DNA: TGTGCCAGCAGCCGACAGGGAAGCAATCAGCCCCAGCATTTT. Amino acid sequence: CASSRQGSNQPQHF.

The V gene is TRBV10-3, the J gene TRBJ2-7; weak D call: TRBD2 (7 bases). This CDR3 spans 12 amino acids. Looked up from germline, CDR1 is ENHRY and CDR2 is SYGVKD. Trimming took 11 bases from V and 5 from J, leaving 16 bases between them. The CDR3 here is CASGAGEDEQYF. Written as DNA, the CDR3 is TGTGCCTCGGGGGCGGGAGAAGACGAGCAGTACTTC.

This clone was recorded once. The chain has TRBV9 and TRBJ2-7, with 8 bases identical to TRBD2. This CDR3 contains 15 residues. J was trimmed by 3 bases and V by 1 base; bases with no gene match: 6. Germline V gene lookup returns CDR1 SGDLS and CDR2 YYNGEE. CDR3 region: CASSVTAGAYYEQYF. CDR3 DNA: TGTGCCAGCAGCGTAACAGCGGGAGCTTACTACGAGCAGTACTTC.

A few counts support this clone. The chain employs TRBV5-6 and TRBJ2-7, with 8 bases matching TRBD2. This CDR3 has 14 amino acids. V shed 6 bases and J 6 bases; nucleotides not matched to a gene: 11. Germline CDR1 and CDR2: SGHDT and YYEEEE. The CDR3 here is CASTLAGLAGEQYF. The DNA for the CDR3 is TGTGCCAGCACGTTAGCGGGGTTGGCGGGCGAGCAGTACTTC.

The J gene is TRBJ2-7, the V gene TRBV5-6; the D is unclear. The V gene lost 1 base and the J gene lost 6 bases, with 14 bases spanning the gap. In germline, CDR1 is SGHDT, CDR2 YYEEEE. CDR3 length: 14 amino acids. Here the CDR3 DNA reads TGTGCCAGCAGCTTGAAACACTTGTGGAGCGAGCAGTACTTC. Residues: CASSLKHLWSEQYF.

This clone was detected a few times. The chain carries TRBV9 and TRBJ2-1, with 12 positions matching TRBD1. After removal of 0 bases from V and 6 bases from J, the junction contained 4 bases not matched to a gene. The CDR3 is made up of 16 amino acids. CDR1 and CDR2 from the germline V gene are SGDLS and YYNGEE. This CDR3 reads CASSVEGQGAVNEQFF. CDR3 in DNA: TGTGCCAGCAGCGTAGAGGGACAGGGGGCGGTCAATGAGCAGTTCTTC.

J is TRBJ2-2 and V is TRBV3-1 (or the pseudogene TRBV3-2), with TRBD2 matching over 10 bases. The ends lost 4 bases at V and 5 bases at J; junction bases unmatched: 4. CDR3 length: 15 residues. The germline CDR1 and CDR2 sequences are LGHDT and YNNKEL (reference sequence). The CDR3 nucleotides read TGTGCCAGCAGCCTCACTAGCGGGGAAACCGGGGAGCTGTTTTTT. It encodes CASSLTSGETGELFF.

This clone was recorded a few times. This chain connects TRBV11-2 to TRBJ1-3, with 8 positions matching TRBD1. This CDR3 has 17 residues. The trim removed 3 bases at V and 1 base at J, leaving 8 bases unmatched. CDR1 SGHAT and CDR2 FQNNGV come from the germline V gene. The chain's CDR3 is CASSFWGGQGSGNTIYF. DNA of the CDR3: TGTGCCAGCAGCTTCTGGGGAGGACAGGGATCTGGAAACACCATATATTTT.

This chain connects TRBV7-9 to TRBJ1-1, with D perhaps TRBD1 (6 bases). Trimming pared 1 base from V and 3 bases from J, leaving 12 bases between. The germline CDR1 and CDR2 sequences are SEHNR and FQNEAQ (reference sequence). This CDR3 has 15 amino acids. CDR3 DNA sequence: TGTGCCAGCAGCTTAGTTTTTCCAGGGGACACTGAAGCTTTCTTT. It codes for CASSLVFPGDTEAFF.

The chain uses TRBV30 and TRBJ2-3; 12 bases are a match to TRBD2. The ends lost 1 base at V and 5 bases at J; junction bases unmatched: 4. CDR3 length: 15 amino acids. CDR1 is GTSNPN, CDR2 SVGIG, per germline (reference sequence). The CDR3 sequence: CAWSGTSGIRDTQYF. In DNA, the CDR3 is TGTGCCTGGAGTGGGACTAGCGGGATACGAGATACGCAGTATTTT.